This TCR beta chain emerged from a study of cytomegalovirus exposure and HLA in healthy donors. Study-level background: The 120 or so validation repertoires were produced on the same platform as the 550 to 750 repertoires of the first cohort. This was reported in a later analysis. Study results and caveats: Specificity of a few CMV-associated chains for CMV antigens was verified in vitro. Cytomegalovirus association was assigned to some 160 TCR beta chains.

The method was immunoSEQ multiplex PCR; TCRdb's version includes in-frame clones alone and lacks a portion of them. The table includes 200,000 to 250,000 clones, roughly 85% detected once. Trimming removed 5 bases from V and 2 bases from J; junction bases left unmatched: 6. The CDR3 is made up of 15 amino acids. Germline V lookup: CDR1 MDHEN, CDR2 SYDVKM. In regard to this clone: The antigen remains undetermined. Other DNA sequences in the sample encode the same CDR3.

From the 120-subject validation cohort, which was separate from the roughly 610-subject first cohort, the donors were drawn. The sample was PBMCs. The chain uses TRBV28 and TRBJ2-7; 10 bases are a match to TRBD1. This clonotype was obtained from a woman aged 18-29 years in good health and CMV-seronegative. The CDR3 DNA follows: TGTGCCAGCAGTCCCCCTGGACAGGGGGCCTACGAGCAGTACTTC. Its translation: CASSPPGQGAYEQYF.